This T cell receptor (beta chain) was observed in a study of blood T cell repertoires in COVID-19. Study-wide context: COVID-19 samples collected from the United States, Italy and Spain covered acute and convalescent phases.

Trimming stripped 2 bases from V and 0 bases from J, with 6 bases between. CDR1 and CDR2 (germline): MDHEN, SYDVKM. CDR3 length: 14 residues. Produced via immunoSEQ multiplex PCR; TCRdb's table is partial and in-frame only. The sample lists a few hundred thousand clones, around 81% occurring once. This clone showed up many times. The sample was PBMCs or T cells enriched from blood (not recorded which). This chain links TRBV28 with TRBJ2-3; D call uncertain. The clonotype was recovered from a woman aged 35 to 49 with acute COVID-19. The CDR3 loop is CASSLRRSTDTQYF. Here the CDR3 DNA reads TGTGCCAGCAGTTTAAGGCGGAGCACAGATACGCAGTATTTT. Combining the CDR3 with reference TRBV28 and TRBJ2-3 gives the whole variable domain DVKVTQSSRYLVKRTGEKVFLECVQDMDHENMFWYRQDPGLGLRLIYFSYDVKMKEKGDIPEGYSVSREKKERFSLILESASTNQTSMYLCASSLRRSTDTQYFGPGTRLTVL.